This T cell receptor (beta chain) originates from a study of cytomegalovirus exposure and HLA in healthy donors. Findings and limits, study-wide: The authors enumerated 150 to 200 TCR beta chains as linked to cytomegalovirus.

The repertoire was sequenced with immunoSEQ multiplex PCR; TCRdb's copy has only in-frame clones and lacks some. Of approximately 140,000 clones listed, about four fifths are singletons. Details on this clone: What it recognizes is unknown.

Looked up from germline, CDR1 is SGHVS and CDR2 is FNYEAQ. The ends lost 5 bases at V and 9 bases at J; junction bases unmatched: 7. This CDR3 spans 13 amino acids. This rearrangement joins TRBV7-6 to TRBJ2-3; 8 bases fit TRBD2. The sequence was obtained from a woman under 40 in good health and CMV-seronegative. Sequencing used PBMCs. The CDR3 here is CASSLYSGATQYF. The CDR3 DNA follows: TGTGCCAGCAGCCTATATAGCGGGGCGACGCAGTATTTT. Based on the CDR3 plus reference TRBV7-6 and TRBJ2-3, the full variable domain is GAGVSQSPRYKVTKRGQDVALRCDPISGHVSLYWYRQALGQGPEFLTYFNYEAQQDKSGLPNDRFSAERPEGSISTLTIQRTEQRDSAMYRCASSLYSGATQYFGPGTRLTVL.